A single sample is the source of the 15 T cell receptor beta chains below, sequenced in a study of blood T cells in healthy people across ages. A second PCR of 7 to 11 cycles used a sample-barcoded 5' primer and a J-beta primer mix. TCRdb ran MiXCR on the 5' RACE reads and lists one entry per CDR3 protein. The profile shows around 1,100,000 distinct CDR3 sequences, around two fifths of them singletons. The sequencing input was blood. The receptors were sampled from a man younger than 35 in good health.

V is TRBV28 and J is TRBJ2-3; possibly TRBD1 for D (6 bases). Looked up from germline, CDR1 is MDHEN and CDR2 is SYDVKM. The CDR3 contains 16 residues. V lost 6 bases to trimming and J lost 2 bases, with 18 bases between them. DNA for the CDR3: TGTGCCAGCAGGATGACAGGATTCCCGGACACAGATACGCAGTATTTT. Translating gives CASRMTGFPDTDTQYF.

This clonotype was counted only a few times. At one of its ends the junction is not consistent with the germline gene, which may arise from a read error. This chain's CDR3 is CASSDSFGPTQYF. The CDR3 DNA sequence: TGTGCCAGCAGTGACTCCTTTGGACCCACGCAGTATTTT. The chain is built from TRBV6-2 or TRBV6-3 and TRBJ2-3; D not resolved. CDR1 and CDR2 (germline): MNHEY, SVGEGT. The CDR3 runs 13 residues.

A few counts support this clonotype. The chain couples TRBV12-3 or TRBV12-4 to TRBJ1-4, with D unclear. With 5 bases removed from V and 4 bases from J, the gap between germline ends came to 14 bases. This CDR3 comprises 15 residues. CDR3 amino acids: CASSPQQSFNEKLFF. The DNA of the CDR3 is TGTGCCAGCAGTCCCCAACAGAGTTTTAATGAAAAACTGTTTTTT.

This clonotype was counted a few times. This sequence joins TRBV7-9 and TRBJ1-2, with D unresolved. The germline V and J ends were trimmed by 2 bases and 4 bases, with 17 bases remaining between them. Germline lookup yields CDR1 SEHNR and CDR2 FQNEAQ (reference sequence). The CDR3 spans 16 residues. CDR3 sequence (DNA): TGTGCCAGCAGCTTATCCGCAGATTCTTCAGGCTATGGCTACACCTTC. Protein: CASSLSADSSGYGYTF. Full variable domain (rest looked up from reference TRBV7-9 and TRBJ1-2): DTGVSQNPRHKITKRGQNVTFRCDPISEHNRLYWYRQTLGQGPEFLTYFQNEAQLEKSRLLSDRFSAERPKGSFSTLEIQRTEQGDSAMYLCASSLSADSSGYGYTFGSGTRLTVV.

The CDR3 nucleotides are TGTGCCAGCAACGGGAGGTACAGTAGTACTTTCTTT. It is translated as CASNGRYSSTFF. The gene calls are TRBV28 and TRBJ1-1, with D unclear. Germline V gene lookup returns CDR1 MDHEN and CDR2 SYDVKM. The CDR3 length is 12 residues. V dropped 7 bases and J dropped 12 bases, with 18 bases sitting between them.

This clonotype was counted only a few times. The genes are TRBV29-1 and TRBJ1-2, with D tentatively TRBD1 (5 bases). Germline assignment: CDR1 SQVTM and CDR2 ANQGSEA. This CDR3 contains 14 residues. With 1 base removed from V and 8 bases from J, the gap between germline ends came to 17 bases. DNA of the CDR3: TGCAGCGTTGAAGGGCGCAGTGGGGCGAGGGGCTACACCTTC. Translation gives CSVEGRSGARGYTF.

This clonotype appeared a single time. This may be a read error: a much more frequent sequence differs by one nucleotide. The rearrangement uses TRBV6-6 and TRBJ2-7; D unclear. The CDR3 runs to 13 residues. V was trimmed by 8 bases and J by 7 bases, leaving 18 bases between them. Germline V gives CDR1 MNHNY, CDR2 SVGAGI (reference sequence). The CDR3 sequence: CASGSANYNEQYF. CDR3 sequence (DNA): TGTGCCAGCGGCAGCGCCAACTACAATGAGCAGTACTTC.

This sequence joins TRBV12-3 or TRBV12-4 and TRBJ1-1; D possibly corresponds to TRBD1 (6 bases). The CDR3 has 16 amino acids. V gave up 8 bases and J gave up 1 base, with 20 bases separating them. The CDR3 reads CASCSGVQDKNTEAFF. The CDR3 bases are TGTGCCAGCTGCTCAGGGGTTCAGGATAAGAACACTGAAGCTTTCTTT.

This sequence joins TRBV3-1 and TRBJ2-1; possible D gene TRBD2, 6 bases. The germline gives CDR1 LGHDT, CDR2 YNNKEL (reference sequence). CDR3 size: 16 residues. With 6 bases removed from V and 4 bases from J, the gap between germline ends came to 19 bases. The chain's CDR3 is CASSQRRGKRYNEQFF. DNA of the CDR3: TGTGCCAGCAGTCAAAGACGGGGGAAGAGATACAATGAGCAGTTCTTC.

This clonotype showed up just a few times. The chain joins TRBV13 to TRBJ2-5; 7 bases are shared with TRBD2. Germline CDR1 reads PRHDT; CDR2 reads FYEKMQ (reference sequence). Germline trimming cut 5 bases from V and 4 bases from J; bases unmatched to any gene: 10. The CDR3 runs 15 residues. The CDR3: CASSPRGSGGETQYF. The CDR3 DNA reads TGTGCCAGCAGCCCCAGAGGTTCGGGGGGAGAGACCCAGTACTTC.

The chain is built from TRBV20-1 and TRBJ1-2, with no clear D. Germline V gene sequence: CDR1 DFQATT, CDR2 SNEGSKA (reference sequence). With 2 bases removed from V and 3 bases from J, the gap between germline ends came to 1 base. The CDR3 sequence is 10 residues long. CDR3 in amino acids: CSARYYGYTF. CDR3 DNA: TGCAGTGCTAGATACTATGGCTACACCTTC.

This clonotype was detected only a few times. The CDR3 DNA reads as TGTGCCAGCTCACCTGGCGGGGAAGTTACAGATACGCAGTATTTT. This sequence encodes CASSPGGEVTDTQYF. The J gene is TRBJ2-3, the V gene TRBV18; a possible D gene is TRBD2 (6 bases). This CDR3 has 15 residues. The germline gives CDR1 KGHSH, CDR2 LQKENI. Trimming pared 3 bases from V and 3 bases from J, leaving 13 bases between.

This clonotype was recorded a few times. The chain has TRBV29-1 and TRBJ1-1; D might be TRBD1 (5 bases). CDR1 is SQVTM and CDR2 is ANQGSEA in the germline V gene. The CDR3 runs 13 residues. The germline V and J ends were trimmed by 7 bases and 2 bases, with 14 bases remaining between them. The CDR3 sequence is CSGRVGGNTEAFF. In DNA form, the CDR3 reads TGCAGCGGAAGGGTTGGGGGAAACACTGAAGCTTTCTTT.

This clonotype was detected a few times. This chain uses TRBV20-1 with TRBJ1-4; 10 nucleotides match TRBD1. Germline V CDR1 and CDR2: DFQATT, SNEGSKA (reference sequence). The CDR3 covers 14 residues. After removal of 3 bases from V and 5 bases from J, the junction contained 3 bases not matched to a gene. This CDR3 is CSASSGQGNEKLFF. The CDR3 bases are TGCAGTGCTAGTTCGGGACAGGGGAATGAAAAACTGTTTTTT.

This clonotype was recorded a few times. This sequence joins TRBV12-3 or TRBV12-4 and TRBJ2-4, with TRBD2 matching over 14 bases. With V trimmed by 6 bases and J by 6 bases, 7 bases remained unmatched. This CDR3 spans 16 amino acids. The CDR3 loop reads CASRSTSGGAVNIQYF. CDR3 DNA: TGTGCCAGCAGGTCGACTAGCGGGGGGGCCGTAAACATTCAGTACTTC.